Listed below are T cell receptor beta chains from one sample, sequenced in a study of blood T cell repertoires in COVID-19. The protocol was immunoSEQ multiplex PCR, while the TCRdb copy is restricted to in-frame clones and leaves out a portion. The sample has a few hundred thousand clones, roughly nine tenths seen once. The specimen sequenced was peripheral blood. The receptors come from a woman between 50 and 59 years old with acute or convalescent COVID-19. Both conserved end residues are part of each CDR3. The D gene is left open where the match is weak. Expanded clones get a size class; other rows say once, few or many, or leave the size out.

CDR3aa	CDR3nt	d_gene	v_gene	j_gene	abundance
CASSMERAWNEQFF	TGTGCCAGTAGTATGGAGCGGGCGTGGAATGAGCAGTTCTTC	-	TRBV19	TRBJ2-1	-
CAWSVRRRNTEAFF	TGTGCCTGGAGTGTACGACGGAGGAACACTGAAGCTTTCTTT	-	TRBV30	TRBJ1-1	-
CASSQSGGLNYGYTF	TGCGCCAGCAGCCAGTCAGGGGGCCTAAACTACGGCTACACCTTC	TRBD1	TRBV4-1	TRBJ1-2	-
CASSLDFPSGRKAEQYF	TGTGCCAGCAGCTTAGACTTTCCTAGCGGGAGGAAGGCCGAGCAGTACTTC	TRBD2	TRBV11-2	TRBJ2-7	-
CASSLAGNSNQPQHF	TGTGCCAGTAGTTTGGCGGGAAATAGCAATCAGCCCCAGCATTTT	-	TRBV19	TRBJ1-5	-
CACSSRQGISFF	TGTGCCTGCAGCTCCAGACAGGGTATATCTTTCTTT	TRBD1	TRBV7-8	TRBJ1-1	-
CAISESGGYRYEQYF	TGTGCCATCAGTGAGTCCGGCGGATATCGGTACGAGCAGTACTTC	-	TRBV10-3	TRBJ2-7	-
CSASPASGPWGNEQFF	TGCAGTGCTAGTCCCGCCAGCGGGCCTTGGGGGAATGAGCAGTTCTTC	-	TRBV20-1	TRBJ2-1	-
CASSPLSGSNQPQHF	TGTGCCAGCTCTCCTCTTTCGGGTAGCAATCAGCCCCAGCATTTT	-	TRBV18	TRBJ1-5	-
CASSLAPGQGARGNTIYF	TGTGCCAGCAGCTTAGCACCGGGACAGGGGGCGAGGGGAAACACCATATATTTT	TRBD1	TRBV7-2	TRBJ1-3	-
CASSQGLVPYEQYF	TGTGCCAGCAGCCAAGGACTAGTACCCTACGAGCAGTACTTC	-	TRBV3-1/TRBV3-2	TRBJ2-7	once
CASSPGTGVNYGYTF	TGTGCCAGCAGCCCCGGGACAGGCGTTAACTATGGCTACACCTTC	TRBD1	TRBV7-9	TRBJ1-2	-
CASSWDRVGEKLFF	TGTGCCAGCAGTTGGGACAGGGTTGGGGAAAAACTGTTTTTT	TRBD1	TRBV28	TRBJ1-4	-
CAISDGLARGHNEQFF	TGTGCCATCAGTGATGGTCTAGCGCGAGGGCACAATGAGCAGTTCTTC	-	TRBV10-3	TRBJ2-1	-
CASSSIPWTSGYNEQFF	TGTGCCAGCAGCTCAATCCCCTGGACTAGCGGCTACAATGAGCAGTTCTTC	TRBD2	TRBV7-2	TRBJ2-1	-
CASSPYRGGGNEQFF	TGTGCCAGCTCACCATACCGCGGGGGAGGGAATGAGCAGTTCTTC	TRBD2	TRBV18	TRBJ2-1	-
CASKEAGGRNTGELFF	TGCGCCAGCAAGGAAGCGGGAGGCCGGAACACCGGGGAGCTGTTTTTT	TRBD2	TRBV5-1	TRBJ2-2	-
CASGLVEEGTEAFF	TGTGCTAGTGGTTTGGTAGAGGAGGGCACTGAAGCTTTCTTT	-	TRBV12-5	TRBJ1-1	-
CASSTPFRALSSYNEQFF	TGTGCCAGCAGCACGCCTTTCAGGGCCCTAAGCTCCTACAATGAGCAGTTCTTC	-	TRBV7-9	TRBJ2-1	-
CASSYREAGELFF	TGTGCCAGCAGTTACAGAGAGGCCGGGGAGCTGTTTTTT	-	TRBV6-2/TRBV6-3	TRBJ2-2	-
CASSEGHSNQPQHF	TGTGCCAGCAGTGAGGGCCATAGCAATCAGCCCCAGCATTTT	-	TRBV2	TRBJ1-5	-
CAISGQAMNTEAFF	TGTGCCATCAGTGGCCAGGCCATGAACACTGAAGCTTTCTTT	-	TRBV10-3	TRBJ1-1	-
CASSPGQGARWTEAFF	TGTGCCAGTAGTCCAGGACAGGGGGCTCGGTGGACTGAAGCTTTCTTT	TRBD1	TRBV19	TRBJ1-1	once
CSASAGNYGYTF	TGCAGTGCTAGTGCCGGGAACTATGGCTACACCTTC	-	TRBV20-1	TRBJ1-2	few
CASSRQRAGEYNEQFF	TGTGCCAGCTCACGGCAGCGAGCGGGAGAATACAATGAGCAGTTCTTC	TRBD2	TRBV18	TRBJ2-1	-
CASSRVSGGAHNEQFF	TGTGCCAGCAGCAGAGTGAGCGGGGGGGCCCACAATGAGCAGTTCTTC	TRBD2	TRBV5-4	TRBJ2-1	-
CASSQDFRGGRGTDTQYF	TGCGCCAGCAGCCAAGATTTTAGGGGCGGGAGGGGCACAGATACGCAGTATTTT	TRBD2	TRBV4-3	TRBJ2-3	-
CAIKSLQDNTEAFF	TGTGCCATCAAGAGTCTACAGGATAACACTGAAGCTTTCTTT	-	TRBV10-3	TRBJ1-1	-
CASSFHPNDRSNTEAFF	TGTGCCAGCAGTTTTCACCCGAATGACAGATCGAACACTGAAGCTTTCTTT	-	TRBV27	TRBJ1-1	-
CASSYDRVGGGYTF	TGTGCCAGCAGTTACGACAGGGTGGGAGGTGGCTACACCTTC	TRBD1	TRBV6-5	TRBJ1-2	-
CASSTRGDNEQFF	TGTGCCAGCAGTACCCGCGGGGACAATGAGCAGTTCTTC	-	TRBV6-2/TRBV6-3	TRBJ2-1	-
CASSRLSGRRGQETQYF	TGTGCCAGCAGCCGACTATCCGGGCGGCGGGGCCAAGAGACCCAGTACTTC	-	TRBV3-1/TRBV3-2	TRBJ2-5	-
CASSLTGTSGGHPPDTQYF	TGTGCCAGCAGCCTAACCGGGACTAGCGGGGGGCATCCCCCAGATACGCAGTATTTT	TRBD2	TRBV7-2	TRBJ2-3	-
CASSLLAGEETQYF	TGTGCCAGCAGCTTACTAGCGGGAGAGGAGACCCAGTACTTC	TRBD2	TRBV7-9	TRBJ2-5	-